Presented here are 8 T cell receptor beta chains from one specimen sequenced in a study of control samples from healthy donors and cancer patients. TCRdb keeps only in-frame clones here, not all; method: immunoSEQ multiplex PCR. The table lists 200,000 to 250,000 clones, around 94% of them singletons. Input material: blood. The receptor source for this set is a man aged 45-65 years in good health.

The J gene is TRBJ1-4, the V gene TRBV24-1, with D maybe TRBD1 (5 bases). Germline CDR1 KGHDR, CDR2 SFDVKD. CDR3 size: 13 residues. Between the trimmed V and J ends, which lost 4 bases and 9 bases, there was a span of 11 bases. The CDR3 region has the DNA TGTGCCACCAGTGACTCCGACAGAAAAAAACTGTTTTTT. This codes for CATSDSDRKKLFF.

The rearrangement links TRBV2 to TRBJ2-5; a weak D match, TRBD2 (6 bases). Deletions cut 4 bases from V and 2 bases from J, with 11 bases between. CDR3 length: 14 amino acids. Per the germline V gene, CDR1 is SNHLY and CDR2 is FYNNEI. The chain's CDR3 is CASSGLTSQETQYF. DNA for the CDR3: TGTGCCAGCAGTGGTTTGACTAGTCAAGAGACCCAGTACTTC.

This clone has a single count. J is TRBJ2-6 and V is TRBV7-2; perhaps TRBD2 as D (5 bases). Trimming pared 4 bases from V and 4 bases from J, leaving 8 bases between. The CDR3 covers 14 residues. Germline CDR1 and CDR2: SGHTA and FQGNSA. The CDR3 nucleotides are TGTGCCAGCAGCTCGGGGTCGGGGGCCAACGTCCTGACTTTC. Its protein product is CASSSGSGANVLTF.

The gene calls are TRBV5-8 and TRBJ1-4, with D perhaps matching TRBD1 (5 bases). The CDR3 extends over 14 amino acids. Germline V gives CDR1 SGHTS, CDR2 YDEGEE. The V gene lost 0 bases and the J gene lost 8 bases, with 11 bases spanning the gap. The CDR3, as DNA: TGTGCCAGCAGCTTGGGAGGGGCCGGCGAAAAACTGTTTTTT. Protein product: CASSLGGAGEKLFF.

This clone was counted once. The chain couples TRBV2 to TRBJ2-2; TRBD1 agrees at 7 bases. The CDR3 runs 16 residues. Germline CDR1 reads SNHLY; CDR2 reads FYNNEI. The V segment lost 5 bases and the J segment 0 bases; nucleotides outside the gene matches: 6. CDR3 in amino acids: CASSYRQGPNTGELFF. CDR3 in DNA: TGTGCCAGCAGTTACCGACAGGGCCCGAACACCGGGGAGCTGTTTTTT.

The chain is built from TRBV7-3 and TRBJ2-3; D remains unclear. With 5 bases removed from V and 0 bases from J, the gap between germline ends came to 3 bases. This CDR3 has 12 residues. Germline CDR1 SGHTA, CDR2 FQGTGA. The chain's CDR3 is CASSQSTDTQYF. The CDR3 DNA sequence: TGTGCCAGCAGCCAGAGCACAGATACGCAGTATTTT.

The chain carries TRBV27 and TRBJ1-1; 7 nucleotides align to TRBD1. The CDR3 extends over 11 amino acids. Germline values: CDR1 MNHEY, CDR2 SMNVEV (reference sequence). V lost 3 bases to trimming and J lost 8 bases; unmatched junction nucleotides: 0. CDR3 residues: CASSLGQEAFF. Here the CDR3 DNA reads TGTGCCAGCAGTTTGGGACAGGAAGCTTTCTTT.

This chain links TRBV18 with TRBJ2-3; D possibly corresponds to TRBD2 (6 bases). There are 13 residues in the CDR3. CDR1 is KGHSH and CDR2 is LQKENI in the germline V gene. Trimming shortened V by 6 bases and J by 3 bases, and 10 bases separated the two germline ends. The CDR3 sequence is CASSLGRTDTQYF. In nucleotides, the CDR3 is TGTGCCAGCTCCCTGGGGAGGACAGATACGCAGTATTTT.